Following are 31 T cell receptor beta chains from one sample sequenced in a study of shared clonotypes between healthy human individuals. Generated by immunoSEQ multiplex PCR, the TCRdb table keeps only in-frame clones and is missing some. The table has some 2.3 million clones, more than 85% seen once. Sequences were obtained from naive CD4+ T cells from PBMCs. Subset described: CD45RA+ positively selected. These receptor sequences come from a man aged 18-30 years in good health. Some clones in this sample may be carry-over from other donors' samples.

The V call is TRBV7-3, the J call TRBJ2-1; D tentatively fits TRBD1 or TRBD2 (5 bases each). Germline CDR1 SGHTA, CDR2 FQGTGA. V lost 6 bases, J lost 8 bases, and 17 bases lay in between. The CDR3 consists of 14 residues. CDR3 residues: CASRQGAGLDEQFF. The CDR3 bases are TGTGCCAGCAGGCAAGGGGCGGGCCTCGATGAGCAGTTCTTC. The full variable domain, its missing parts supplied by reference TRBV7-3 and TRBJ2-1, is GAGVSQTPSNKVTEKGKYVELRCDPISGHTALYWYRQSLGQGPEFLIYFQGTGAADDSGLPNDRFFAVRPEGSVSTLKIQRTERGDSAVYLCASRQGAGLDEQFFGPGTRLTVL.

The chain is built from TRBV29-1 and TRBJ2-3; the D gene is possibly TRBD1 (5 bases). The V gene's germline CDR1 is SQVTM and CDR2 ANQGSEA. The CDR3 contains 16 residues. Trimming removed 3 bases at V and 4 bases at J, with 20 bases between. CDR3 in DNA: TGCAGCGTTGAGCTGACGATAGAAGGGGTCGCAGATACGCAGTATTTT. Protein: CSVELTIEGVADTQYF.

The V call is TRBV13, the J call TRBJ2-1; TRBD2 aligns across 13 bases. The CDR3 has 16 residues. V lost 5 bases and J lost 7; bases outside the gene matches: 8. The germline gives CDR1 PRHDT, CDR2 FYEKMQ (reference sequence). The CDR3 spells CASSPGGGLAGNEQFF. The CDR3 coding sequence is TGTGCCAGCAGCCCCGGGGGGGGACTAGCGGGGAATGAGCAGTTCTTC.

The genes are TRBV19 and TRBJ2-7; 7 positions agree with TRBD1. The ends lost 4 bases at V and 3 bases at J; junction bases unmatched: 9. This CDR3 comprises 15 residues. Germline CDR1 is LNHDA and CDR2 is SQIVND (reference sequence). The CDR3 loop is CASSKPGQPVYEQYF. The CDR3, as DNA: TGTGCCAGTAGTAAACCGGGACAGCCAGTCTACGAGCAGTACTTC.

This sequence joins TRBV2 and TRBJ2-7; 9 nucleotides align to TRBD2. CDR3 length: 14 residues. J gave up 2 bases and V 7 bases, and 6 bases lay outside the gene matches. The germline CDR1 and CDR2 sequences are SNHLY and FYNNEI. CDR3 protein: CASKRLAEPYEQYF. CDR3 DNA: TGTGCCAGCAAGCGACTAGCGGAACCCTACGAGCAGTACTTC.

The chain has TRBV2 and TRBJ2-3; possible D gene TRBD1, 6 bases. The germline CDR1 and CDR2 sequences are SNHLY and FYNNEI. The CDR3 is made up of 14 amino acids. The V gene lost 1 base and the J gene lost 6 bases, with 11 bases spanning the gap. The CDR3 nucleotides read TGTGCCAGCAGTGAAGACAGGGTATGGGATACGCAGTATTTT. This encodes CASSEDRVWDTQYF.

The sample holds one count of this clone. This chain joins TRBV9 and TRBJ2-1; 10 bases are a match to TRBD1. The CDR3 totals 14 residues. Germline-derived CDR1 and CDR2 are SGDLS and YYNGEE. With V trimmed by 3 bases and J by 8 bases, 5 bases remained unmatched. The CDR3 DNA reads TGTGCCAGCAGCGGACGACAGGGGGCGGATGAGCAGTTCTTC. Amino acids: CASSGRQGADEQFF.

CDR3 protein: CASSEQGAAGELFF. CDR3 nucleotides: TGTGCCAGCAGCGAACAGGGGGCCGCCGGGGAGCTGTTTTTT. The rearrangement joins TRBV11-2 to TRBJ2-2; the match to TRBD1 covers 9 bases. J gave up 6 bases and V 5 bases, and 4 bases lay outside the gene matches. CDR3 size: 14 residues. Germline CDR1 is SGHAT and CDR2 is FQNNGV. Full variable domain (remainder filled in from reference TRBV11-2 and TRBJ2-2): EAGVAQSPRYKIIEKRQSVAFWCNPISGHATLYWYQQILGQGPKLLIQFQNNGVVDDSQLPKDRFSAERLKGVDSTLKIQPAKLEDSAVYLCASSEQGAAGELFFGEGSRLTVL.

V usage is TRBV30 and J usage is TRBJ2-6; TRBD1 agrees at 9 bases. CDR3 length equals 16 residues. Trimming took 1 base from V and 0 from J; bases not matched to a gene: 1. CDR1 is GTSNPN, CDR2 SVGIG, per germline (reference sequence). In nucleotides, the CDR3 is TGTGCCTGGAGTGACAGGGGGCCCTCTGGGGCCAACGTCCTGACTTTC. Translation: CAWSDRGPSGANVLTF. Looking up the rest from reference TRBV30 and TRBJ2-6 gives the full variable domain: SQTIHQWPATLVQPVGSPLSLECTVEGTSNPNLYWYRQAAGRGLQLLFYSVGIGQISSEVPQNLSASRPQDRQFILSSKKLLLSDSGFYLCAWSDRGPSGANVLTFGAGSRLTVL.

The chain carries TRBV6-5 and TRBJ2-7; D perhaps matches TRBD1 (5 bases). The CDR3 runs 15 residues. Trimming stripped 0 bases from V and 2 bases from J, with 11 bases between. Germline CDR1 MNHEY, CDR2 SVGAGI. The chain's CDR3 is CASSYSVRGTYEQYF. CDR3 DNA: TGTGCCAGCAGTTACTCGGTAAGGGGAACCTACGAGCAGTACTTC.

This clone was counted a single time. V and J are TRBV7-7 and TRBJ2-3; D is undetermined. Germline V gives CDR1 SSHAT, CDR2 FNYEAQ (reference sequence). The CDR3 runs to 12 residues. The V end lost 6 bases, the J end lost 6 bases, and 10 bases lay between the germline ends. CDR3 bases: TGTGCCAGCAGTCCCGACACGGATACGCAGTATTTT. Its translation is CASSPDTDTQYF.

This chain uses TRBV5-1 with TRBJ2-6; D is unclear. This CDR3 is built from 15 residues. Germline V CDR1 and CDR2: SGHRS, YFSETQ. The V end was cut by 4 bases, the J end by 1 base, with 9 bases between. Here the CDR3 DNA reads TGCGCCAGCAGCCCGCAGAGATCTGGGGCCAACGTCCTGACTTTC. Translated, it gives CASSPQRSGANVLTF.

The V gene is TRBV27, the J gene TRBJ2-1; a weak D match, TRBD2 (6 bases). The CDR3 runs 15 residues. The germline V and J ends were trimmed by 6 bases and 7 bases, with 19 bases remaining between them. The germline gives CDR1 MNHEY, CDR2 SMNVEV (reference sequence). The CDR3 bases are TGTGCCAGCAGGGATACTAGCCTCTTCAGGAATGAGCAGTTCTTC. Translated, it gives CASRDTSLFRNEQFF.

This rearrangement joins TRBV15 to TRBJ2-5; maybe TRBD2 (5 bases). There are 15 residues in the CDR3. Looked up from germline, CDR1 is LNHNV and CDR2 is YYDKDF (reference sequence). Trimming removed 1 base at V and 2 bases at J, with 11 bases between. The CDR3 region has the DNA TGTGCCACCAGCAGAGTAGGACTGCGACAAGAGACCCAGTACTTC. It is translated as CATSRVGLRQETQYF.

V usage is TRBV6-5 and J usage is TRBJ2-7; tentatively, D is TRBD2 (5 bases). Between the trimmed V and J ends, which lost 2 bases and 7 bases, there was a span of 18 bases. The CDR3 covers 15 residues. CDR1 MNHEY and CDR2 SVGAGI come from the germline V gene. The CDR3 reads CASSYVTEGVSEQYF. CDR3 sequence (DNA): TGTGCCAGCAGTTACGTCACTGAGGGAGTGAGTGAGCAGTACTTC.

The V gene is TRBV18, the J gene TRBJ2-5, with a weak D call TRBD2 (6 bases). CDR1 and CDR2 (germline): KGHSH, LQKENI. V was cut by 4 bases and J by 4 bases, with 13 bases left in between. This CDR3 region has 14 residues. Written as DNA, the CDR3 is TGTGCCAGCTCACGGGGGACTCAGACAGAGACCCAGTACTTC. Translated, it gives CASSRGTQTETQYF.

The J gene is TRBJ1-1, the V gene TRBV6-1, with 12 bases that match TRBD1. Losses at the gene ends were 4 bases for V and 6 bases for J; bases not matched to a gene: 12. This CDR3 has 17 amino acids. Germline loops: CDR1 MNHNS, CDR2 SASEGT. CDR3 DNA sequence: TGTGCCAGCAGTGCCCGGGACAGGGGGCCCCTAAAGGCTGAAGCTTTCTTT. Its translation is CASSARDRGPLKAEAFF.

A note on this clone: This sample includes further DNA sequences coding for the same CDR3. This chain uses TRBV15 with TRBJ2-7; D not certain. The CDR3 totals 14 residues. The germline gives CDR1 LNHNV, CDR2 YYDKDF (reference sequence). V lost 0 bases and J 2 bases, leaving 8 bases between the germline ends. CDR3 sequence: CATSREAGTYEQYF. CDR3 nucleotides: TGTGCCACCAGCAGAGAGGCAGGAACCTACGAGCAGTACTTC.

This clone appeared once. The chain joins TRBV4-3 to TRBJ2-7, with 7 bases lining up with TRBD2. Trimming cost V 4 bases and J 4 bases; bases outside gene matches: 4. Germline loops: CDR1 LGHNA, CDR2 YSLEER. The CDR3 has 13 residues. The CDR3 reads CASSPGTTYEQYF. The CDR3 DNA reads as TGCGCCAGCAGCCCGGGGACTACTTACGAGCAGTACTTC.

Here the CDR3 DNA reads TGTGCCAGCAGTTTGTTGGCAGGTGAGCAGTTCTTC. This gives the protein CASSLLAGEQFF. The chain uses TRBV27 and TRBJ2-1; no reliable D call. This CDR3 comprises 12 residues. Trimming removed 3 bases at V and 9 bases at J, with 9 bases between. In germline, CDR1 is MNHEY, CDR2 SMNVEV (reference sequence).

This clone was recorded only once. This sequence joins TRBV28 and TRBJ2-2, with D tentatively TRBD2 (7 bases). V gave up 7 bases and J gave up 9 bases, with 21 bases separating them. Germline V gene data show CDR1 as MDHEN and CDR2 as SYDVKM. The CDR3 has 15 amino acids. The CDR3 protein is CASNPGGGSSRELFF. The CDR3 DNA reads TGTGCCAGCAACCCCGGGGGCGGGAGTAGCCGGGAGCTGTTTTTT.

This chain joins TRBV7-8 and TRBJ1-3; D might be TRBD1 (6 bases). Trimming removed 4 bases at V and 2 bases at J, with 12 bases between. This CDR3 is 15 amino acids long. From germline, CDR1 is SGHVS and CDR2 FQNEAQ. CDR3 DNA: TGTGCCAGCAGCTCAGGGACACTCGCTGGAAACACCATATATTTT. As protein: CASSSGTLAGNTIYF.

The chain uses TRBV6-6 and TRBJ2-7; 7 bases match TRBD1. Germline V gene lookup returns CDR1 MNHNY and CDR2 SVGAGI (reference sequence). Trimming took 6 bases from V and 5 from J; bases not matched to a gene: 7. The length of the CDR3 is 13 residues. CDR3 bases: TGTGCCAGCAGCGACAGGGTCAGCAACGAGCAGTACTTC. This translates into CASSDRVSNEQYF.

The chain is built from TRBV29-1 and TRBJ2-1; 16 nucleotides line up with TRBD2. This CDR3 comprises 17 residues. Germline loops: CDR1 SQVTM, CDR2 ANQGSEA. The junction had 14 bases not matched to a gene; V was cut back by 7 bases and J by 8 bases. CDR3 in amino acids: CSAGGLAGGPGIDEQFF. CDR3 nucleotides: TGCAGCGCCGGGGGACTAGCGGGAGGGCCTGGTATTGATGAGCAGTTCTTC.

The CDR3, as DNA: TGTGCCAGCAATCCTCTCCGCGGGACCTCAAACAATGAGCAGTTCTTC. It translates to CASNPLRGTSNNEQFF. J is TRBJ2-1 and V is TRBV5-6; TRBD2 might be the D (6 bases). Trimming removed 6 bases from V and 5 bases from J, with 21 bases in between. Per the germline V gene, CDR1 is SGHDT and CDR2 is YYEEEE. The CDR3 covers 16 residues.

The chain has TRBV28 and TRBJ2-3, with 14 bases fitting TRBD2. The CDR3 has 18 amino acids. Germline CDR1 and CDR2: MDHEN and SYDVKM. The V and J ends lost 5 bases and 3 bases, in that order; junction bases with no gene match: 10. This chain's CDR3 is CASSITSRLAGGTDTQYF. CDR3 bases: TGTGCCAGCAGTATAACCTCTCGACTAGCGGGAGGGACAGATACGCAGTATTTT.

The chain couples TRBV2 to TRBJ2-7; D gene ambiguous. V dropped 4 bases and J dropped 6 bases, with 13 bases sitting between them. CDR1 and CDR2 (germline): SNHLY, FYNNEI. The CDR3 loop spans 13 amino acids. Here the CDR3 DNA reads TGTGCCAGCAGTGTTGGTCAGGCCGGCGAGCAGTACTTC. Protein sequence: CASSVGQAGEQYF.

This chain links TRBV4-1 with TRBJ1-5; D unclear. CDR1 is MGHRA and CDR2 is YSYEKL in the germline V gene. This CDR3 spans 15 amino acids. Trimming removed 0 bases at V and 5 bases at J, with 11 bases between. CDR3 protein: CASSQDQREYQPQHF. The CDR3 coding sequence is TGCGCCAGCAGCCAAGATCAGAGGGAGTATCAGCCCCAGCATTTT.

The chain combines TRBV6-5 with TRBJ1-4, with a weak D call TRBD1 (5 bases). The CDR3 covers 15 residues. Germline V gives CDR1 MNHEY, CDR2 SVGAGI. Trimming shortened V by 8 bases and J by 5 bases, and 18 bases separated the two germline ends. CDR3 loop: CASGQRGVGNEKLFF. As DNA, the CDR3 is TGTGCCAGCGGGCAACGGGGCGTGGGCAATGAAAAACTGTTTTTT.

This chain uses TRBV28 with TRBJ1-4; D call uncertain. V shed 5 bases and J shed 6 bases, with 10 bases lying between them. This CDR3 has 13 amino acids. In germline, CDR1 is MDHEN, CDR2 SYDVKM. The CDR3 protein is CASSLGVDEKLFF. The CDR3 DNA is TGTGCCAGCAGTCTTGGAGTGGATGAAAAACTGTTTTTT.

The chain combines TRBV9 with TRBJ2-1; D remains unclear. Germline assignment: CDR1 SGDLS and CDR2 YYNGEE. Between the trimmed V and J ends, which lost 4 bases and 4 bases, there was a span of 12 bases. The CDR3 covers 14 residues. In nucleotides, the CDR3 is TGTGCCAGCAGCCCCCGGCCGACTTACAATGAGCAGTTCTTC. The encoded protein is CASSPRPTYNEQFF.